This entry concerns a single T cell receptor beta chain. The same CDR3 is also encoded by other DNA sequences in this sample. These data belong to a study of T cell responses to AZD1222 COVID-19 vaccine. Clones were read by immunoSEQ multiplex PCR, and TCRdb kept only the in-frame ones, dropping some. The table has approximately 52,000 clones, roughly 86% seen once. Trimming pared 3 bases from V and 2 bases from J, leaving 14 bases between. The CDR3 covers 15 residues. Per the germline V gene, CDR1 is GTSNPN and CDR2 is SVGIG (reference sequence). This sequence originates from an adult who received the AZD1222 COVID-19 vaccine. V gene TRBV30 combines with J gene TRBJ1-5, with D uncertain. This material consisted of peripheral blood, taken 28 days after the second AZD1222 dose. CDR3 nucleotides: TGTGCCTGGAGCCCGGGCCGCGGGGGCAATCAGCCCCAGCATTTT. It encodes CAWSPGRGGNQPQHF. Combining the CDR3 with reference TRBV30 and TRBJ1-5 gives the whole variable domain SQTIHQWPATLVQPVGSPLSLECTVEGTSNPNLYWYRQAAGRGLQLLFYSVGIGQISSEVPQNLSASRPQDRQFILSSKKLLLSDSGFYLCAWSPGRGGNQPQHFGDGTRLSIL.